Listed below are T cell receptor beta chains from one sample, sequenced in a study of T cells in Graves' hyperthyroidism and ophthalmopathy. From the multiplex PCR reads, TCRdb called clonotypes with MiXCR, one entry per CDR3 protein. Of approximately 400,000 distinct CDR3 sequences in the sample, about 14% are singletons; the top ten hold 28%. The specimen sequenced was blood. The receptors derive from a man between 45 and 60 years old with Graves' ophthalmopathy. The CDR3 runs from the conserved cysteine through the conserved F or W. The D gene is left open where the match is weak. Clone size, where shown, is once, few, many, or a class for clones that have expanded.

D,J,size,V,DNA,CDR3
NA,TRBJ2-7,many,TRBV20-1,TGCAGTGCTAGCCCCGGGACGAATTACGAGCAGTACTTC,CSASPGTNYEQYF
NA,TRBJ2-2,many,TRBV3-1,TGTGCCAGCAGCCGGCGTGGAGGAACGAACACCGGGGAGCTGTTTTTT,CASSRRGGTNTGELFF
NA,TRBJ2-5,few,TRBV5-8,TGTGCCAGCAGCCGTGATACCACAGCCATTCAAGAGACCCAGTACTTC,CASSRDTTAIQETQYF
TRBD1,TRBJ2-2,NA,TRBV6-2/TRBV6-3,TGTGCCAGCAGTTACCGGACAGGGGTGGACACCGGGGAGCTGTTTTTT,CASSYRTGVDTGELFF
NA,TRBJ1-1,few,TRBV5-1,TGCGCCAGCAGCTTGTACATGTACACTGAAGCTTTCTTT,CASSLYMYTEAFF
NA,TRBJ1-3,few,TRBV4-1,TGCGCCAGCAGCCAAGGGACGGGAAACACCATATATTTT,CASSQGTGNTIYF
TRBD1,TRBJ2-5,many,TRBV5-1,TGCGCCAGCAGCTTGGTTGGGACAGGGGATGAGACGCAGTACTTC,CASSLVGTGDETQYF
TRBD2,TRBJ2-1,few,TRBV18,TGTGCCAGCTCACCACCCGGGCTAGCGGGAGTGGCCTACAATGAGCAGTTCTTC,CASSPPGLAGVAYNEQFF
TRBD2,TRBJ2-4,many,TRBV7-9,TGTGCCAGCAGCTTCTCCCGGGACTATGGAAACATTCAGTACTTC,CASSFSRDYGNIQYF
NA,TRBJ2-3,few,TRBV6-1,TGTGCCAGCAGTACCGCCCAGGGACCAGATACGCAGTATTTT,CASSTAQGPDTQYF
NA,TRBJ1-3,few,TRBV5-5,TGTGCCAGCAGCTTGCCAGGACCTAAAGGAAACACCATATATTTT,CASSLPGPKGNTIYF
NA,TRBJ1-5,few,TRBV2,TGTGCCAGCATGGTCGATAGCAATCAGCCCCAGCATTTT,CASMVDSNQPQHF
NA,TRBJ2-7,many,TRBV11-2,TGTGCCAGCAGCTTAGTGTCAGATTCATCCTACGAGCAGTACTTC,CASSLVSDSSYEQYF
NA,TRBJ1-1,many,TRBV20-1,TGCAGTGCTAGCGGGTTTCGGGTCTCACTTCGTAACACTGAAGCTTTCTTT,CSASGFRVSLRNTEAFF
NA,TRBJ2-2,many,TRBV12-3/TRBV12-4,TGTGCCAGCAGTTCGTTGGGGGTTACCGGGGAGCTGTTTTTT,CASSSLGVTGELFF
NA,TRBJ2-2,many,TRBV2,TGTGCCAGCAGGGCAGGGGCGGCCGGGGAGCTGTTTTTT,CASRAGAAGELFF
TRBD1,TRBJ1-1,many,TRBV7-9,TGTGCCAGCAGGACAGGGGGAGGCACTGAAGCTTTCTTT,CASRTGGGTEAFF
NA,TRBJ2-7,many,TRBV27,TGTGCCAGCAGTTTTCGAGGCCAGAGCCGCGAGCAGTACTTC,CASSFRGQSREQYF
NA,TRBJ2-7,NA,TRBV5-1,TGCGCCAGCAGCGAACTTCGGGGGCGCGGCGAGCAGTACTTC,CASSELRGRGEQYF
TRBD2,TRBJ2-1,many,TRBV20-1,TGCAGTGCTAGGGCGGGAGCCCCGGTTTTTCGGGAGCAGTTCTTC,CSARAGAPVFREQFF
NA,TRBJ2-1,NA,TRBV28,TGTGCCGGCAGTTTAGGAGGGCAGGACAATGAGCAGTTCTTC,CAGSLGGQDNEQFF
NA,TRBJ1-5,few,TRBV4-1,TGCGCCAGCAGCCAAGACAGCTACAATCAGCCCCAGCATTTT,CASSQDSYNQPQHF
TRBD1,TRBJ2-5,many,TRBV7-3,TGTGCCAGCAGCCCCACAACAGGGGGCCGGGAGACCCAGTACTTC,CASSPTTGGRETQYF
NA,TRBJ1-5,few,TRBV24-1,TGTGCCACCAGTGACTGGCCAGGTCAGCCCCAGCATTTT,CATSDWPGQPQHF
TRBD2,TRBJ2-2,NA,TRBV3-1,TGTGCCAGCAGCCAAAGAGCGGGGGCCTCCGGGGAGCTGTTTTTT,CASSQRAGASGELFF
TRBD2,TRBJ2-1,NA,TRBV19,TGTGCCAGTGGACGGCTGGACTGGACTAGCGGGAGTTACAATGAGCAGTTCTTC,CASGRLDWTSGSYNEQFF
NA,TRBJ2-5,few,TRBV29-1,TGCAGCGTCGAAGAGACCCAGTACTTC,CSVEETQYF